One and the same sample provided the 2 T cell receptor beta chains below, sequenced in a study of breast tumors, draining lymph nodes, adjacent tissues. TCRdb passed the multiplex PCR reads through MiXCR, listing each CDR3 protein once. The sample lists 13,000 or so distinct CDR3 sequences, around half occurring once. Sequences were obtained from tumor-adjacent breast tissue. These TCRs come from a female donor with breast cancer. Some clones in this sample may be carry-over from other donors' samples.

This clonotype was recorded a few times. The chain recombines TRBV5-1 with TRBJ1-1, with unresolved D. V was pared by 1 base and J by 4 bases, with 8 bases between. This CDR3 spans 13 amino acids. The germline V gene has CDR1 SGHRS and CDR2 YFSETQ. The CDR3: CASSLRGSTEAFF. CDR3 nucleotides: TGCGCCAGCAGCTTGCGAGGGAGCACTGAAGCTTTCTTT.

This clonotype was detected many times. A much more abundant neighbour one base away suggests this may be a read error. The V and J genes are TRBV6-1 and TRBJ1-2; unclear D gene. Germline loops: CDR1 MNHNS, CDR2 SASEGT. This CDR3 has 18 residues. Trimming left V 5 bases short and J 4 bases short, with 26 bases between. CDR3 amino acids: CASSQRFSRTKISYGYTF. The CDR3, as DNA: TGTGCCAGCAGTCAAAGGTTTTCGAGGACTAAAATCTCCTATGGCTACACCTTC.